This T cell receptor (beta chain) is from a study of blood T cell repertoires in COVID-19. Study overall: Material from acute and convalescent COVID-19 was sourced from the United States, Italy and Spain. PBMCs, B-cell-depleted T cells, or T cells were the source of the cDNA or gDNA that made up the material.

As originally analysed: Reference gene primer amplification gave estimated nucleated cell counts. Some clones are missing from TCRdb's copy, which holds only in-frame ones; the method was immunoSEQ multiplex PCR. Clone size and V and J calls were adopted from that table, with D and trimming inferred from the DNA. Altogether some 250,000 clones are present, 88% being singletons, with the ten largest covering approximately 0.8%. Germline V CDR1 and CDR2: SQVTM, ANQGSEA. The junction had 2 bases not matched to a gene; V was cut back by 4 bases and J by 0 bases. The length of the CDR3 is 13 residues. The sequence was obtained from a woman aged 30 to 39 with acute or convalescent COVID-19. Sequencing input: peripheral blood. The J gene is TRBJ1-1, the V gene TRBV29-1; 7 positions match TRBD1. CDR3 DNA sequence: TGCAGCGTTGGACAGGGCGTGAACACTGAAGCTTTCTTT. Amino acid sequence: CSVGQGVNTEAFF.